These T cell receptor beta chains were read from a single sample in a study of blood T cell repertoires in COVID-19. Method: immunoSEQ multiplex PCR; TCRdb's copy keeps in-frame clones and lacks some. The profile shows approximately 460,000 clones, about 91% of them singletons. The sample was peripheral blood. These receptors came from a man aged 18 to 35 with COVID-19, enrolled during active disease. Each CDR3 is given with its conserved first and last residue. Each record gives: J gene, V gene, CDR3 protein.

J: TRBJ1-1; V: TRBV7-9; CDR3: CASSPKDPRGALMNTEAFF
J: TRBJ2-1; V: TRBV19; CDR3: CASCFGGYNEQFF
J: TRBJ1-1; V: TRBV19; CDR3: CASSHDRVNTEAFF
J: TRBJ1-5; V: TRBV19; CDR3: CASSIIGQGPQHF
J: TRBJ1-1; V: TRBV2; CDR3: CASSPQGMNTEAFF
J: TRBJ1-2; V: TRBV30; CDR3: CAWSVGQRNYGYTF
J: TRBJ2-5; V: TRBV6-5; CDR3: CASSTGVGETQYF
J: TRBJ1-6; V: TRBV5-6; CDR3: CASSALTGDNSPLHF
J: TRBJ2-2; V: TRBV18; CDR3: CASSRMDNKNTGELFF
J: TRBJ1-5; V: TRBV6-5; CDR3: CASNPGSSNQPQHF
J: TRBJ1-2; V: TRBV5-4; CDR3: CASSLGWDRESHGYTF
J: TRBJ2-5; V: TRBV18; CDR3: CASSLDSILETQYF
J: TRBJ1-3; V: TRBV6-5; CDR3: CASSLDRSSGNTIYF
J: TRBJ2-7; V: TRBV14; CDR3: CASSRLPGLAGGHEQYF
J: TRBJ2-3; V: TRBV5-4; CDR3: CASSLWRERDTQYF
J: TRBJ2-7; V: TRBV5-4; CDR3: CASSLPSQGSGEQYF
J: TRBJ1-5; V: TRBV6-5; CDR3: CATAWGQHQPQHF
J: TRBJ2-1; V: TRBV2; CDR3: CASSFGAGGHNEQFF
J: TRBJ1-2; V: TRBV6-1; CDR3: CASSESDPPTGYTF
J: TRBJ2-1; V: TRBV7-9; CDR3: CASSPGLAYNEQFF
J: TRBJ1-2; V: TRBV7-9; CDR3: CASSLSGVANYGYTF
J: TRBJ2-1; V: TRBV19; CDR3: CASSWTSRYNEQFF
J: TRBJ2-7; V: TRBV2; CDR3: CASSEGTSNEQYF
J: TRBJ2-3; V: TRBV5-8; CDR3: CASSRGGFGDTQYF
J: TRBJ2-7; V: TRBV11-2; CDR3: CASSPYGTGGYEQYF
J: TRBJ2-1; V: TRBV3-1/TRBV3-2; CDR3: CASSQVYRGHPYNEQFF
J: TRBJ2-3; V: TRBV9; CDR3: CASSALSPGRTDTQYF
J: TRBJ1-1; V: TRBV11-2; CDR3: CASSPAGQDTEAFF
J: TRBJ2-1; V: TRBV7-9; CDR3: CASSLAIGQRAYNEQFF
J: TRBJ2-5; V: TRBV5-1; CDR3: CASSSGLVGGQETQYF
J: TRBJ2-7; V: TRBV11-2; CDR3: CASSLTYGEQYF
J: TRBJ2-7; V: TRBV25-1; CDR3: CASRGRVDEQYF
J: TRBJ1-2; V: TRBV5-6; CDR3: CASSLAGRLNRSNYGYTF
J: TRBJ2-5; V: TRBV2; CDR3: CASSWTSGGAETQYF
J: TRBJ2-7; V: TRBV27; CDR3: CASSPKGQIYEQYF
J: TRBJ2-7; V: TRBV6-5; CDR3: CASSTGTSGTSPYF
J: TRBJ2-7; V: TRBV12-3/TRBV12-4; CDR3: CASGTSGTYEQYF
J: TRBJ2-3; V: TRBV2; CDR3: CASTHRGGTDTQYF
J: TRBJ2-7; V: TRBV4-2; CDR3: CASSQEDRGATFGYEQYF
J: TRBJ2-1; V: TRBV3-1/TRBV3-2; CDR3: CATRIERGGLNEQFF
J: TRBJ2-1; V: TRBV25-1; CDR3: CASSTFAGGVGFYNEQFF
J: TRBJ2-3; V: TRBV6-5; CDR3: CASSLLPERAVQYF
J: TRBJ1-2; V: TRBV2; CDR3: CATGQDYGYTF
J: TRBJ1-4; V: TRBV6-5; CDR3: CASIDRVTNEKLFF